This TCR beta chain was profiled in a study of blood T cell repertoires in COVID-19 (dated by TCRdb to about 2020). Regarding the study in general: Samples from collaborators originated in the United States, Italy and Spain and spanned both the acute and convalescent phases of COVID-19. Nearly every sample came with metadata listing a de-identified subject ID, COVID-19 status, age in years and sex. Where HLA class I and class II types were available, the types were taken from metadata supplied by the sample provider, not from assay-based typing. The repertoires were released in a freely available public database meant as a resource for research on the immune response to SARS-CoV-2. Subjects who had been exposed to COVID-19, were actively infected with it, or had recovered from it provided the deeply sampled blood TCRbeta repertoires that made up the dataset. The samples were drawn from the first 160 participants of the ongoing ImmuneRACE study and from 1,254 subjects provided by 6 global collaborators. The material from the prospective study consisted of cDNA or gDNA derived from T cells, B-cell-depleted T cells, or PBMCs. Overall study results and their limits: The amount of clinical and demographic metadata varied by source and participant and was provided uncurated.

At one collaborating source in Seattle, patients were enrolled during active infection and were followed longitudinally through the course of disease. Whole blood was collected in K2EDTA tubes by collaborating institutions according to the institutions' own protocols. Collaborator samples were shipped for TCRbeta analysis as frozen whole blood, isolated PBMCs, or DNA extracted from either sample type. TCRbeta CDR3 regions were amplified from genomic DNA by means of the immunoSEQ Assay, a bias-controlled multiplex PCR. The source study handled its data this way. The number of nucleated cells in each sample was estimated by amplification of reference gene primers within the assay. Sequence reads were collapsed and filtered to measure the absolute abundance of every unique TCRbeta CDR3 rearrangement. For each sample, productive Simpson clonality was calculated as the square root of Simpson's diversity index over productive rearrangements. TCRdb holds this immuneACCESS table with in-frame rearrangements only. Some clones are missing; in checked studies, unresolved V genes explain under half, and the rest has no known cause. V, J and clone size are taken as reported in that table, and D and trimming were inferred from the DNA itself. The sample table records 100,000 to 150,000 clones; around 76% of these occur just once. The top ten clones comprise around 6.2% of the sample.

The count of this clone is one. What antigen it recognizes has not been identified. Qualities for individual bases were not recorded, and no much larger clone is one base off. Ends trimmed: V by 0 bases, J by 7 bases; bases unmatched to a gene: 6. CDR1 and CDR2, per the germline V gene (reference sequence), are LNHDA and SQIVND. Its CDR3 holds 14 amino acids, cysteine through phenylalanine. The entry retains the CDR3 DNA only, 42 bases that are in frame from base 1. The sequencing sample was made of peripheral blood. The receptor comes from a man at least 80 years old with COVID-19, enrolled during active disease. The chain is encoded by TRBV19 joined to TRBJ2-7; TRBD2 lines up with 7 middle nucleotides. DNA sequence: TGTGCCAGTAGTATAGATACGGTCGGGAGGGAGCAGTACTTC. Its product reads: CASSIDTVGREQYF. The CDR3, completed at both ends by the reference TRBV19 and TRBJ2-7 genes, gives the full variable domain DGGITQSPKYLFRKEGQNVTLSCEQNLNHDAMYWYRQDPGQGLRLIYYSQIVNDFQKGDIAEGYSVSREKKESFPLTVTSAQKNPTAFYLCASSIDTVGREQYFGPGTRLTVT.